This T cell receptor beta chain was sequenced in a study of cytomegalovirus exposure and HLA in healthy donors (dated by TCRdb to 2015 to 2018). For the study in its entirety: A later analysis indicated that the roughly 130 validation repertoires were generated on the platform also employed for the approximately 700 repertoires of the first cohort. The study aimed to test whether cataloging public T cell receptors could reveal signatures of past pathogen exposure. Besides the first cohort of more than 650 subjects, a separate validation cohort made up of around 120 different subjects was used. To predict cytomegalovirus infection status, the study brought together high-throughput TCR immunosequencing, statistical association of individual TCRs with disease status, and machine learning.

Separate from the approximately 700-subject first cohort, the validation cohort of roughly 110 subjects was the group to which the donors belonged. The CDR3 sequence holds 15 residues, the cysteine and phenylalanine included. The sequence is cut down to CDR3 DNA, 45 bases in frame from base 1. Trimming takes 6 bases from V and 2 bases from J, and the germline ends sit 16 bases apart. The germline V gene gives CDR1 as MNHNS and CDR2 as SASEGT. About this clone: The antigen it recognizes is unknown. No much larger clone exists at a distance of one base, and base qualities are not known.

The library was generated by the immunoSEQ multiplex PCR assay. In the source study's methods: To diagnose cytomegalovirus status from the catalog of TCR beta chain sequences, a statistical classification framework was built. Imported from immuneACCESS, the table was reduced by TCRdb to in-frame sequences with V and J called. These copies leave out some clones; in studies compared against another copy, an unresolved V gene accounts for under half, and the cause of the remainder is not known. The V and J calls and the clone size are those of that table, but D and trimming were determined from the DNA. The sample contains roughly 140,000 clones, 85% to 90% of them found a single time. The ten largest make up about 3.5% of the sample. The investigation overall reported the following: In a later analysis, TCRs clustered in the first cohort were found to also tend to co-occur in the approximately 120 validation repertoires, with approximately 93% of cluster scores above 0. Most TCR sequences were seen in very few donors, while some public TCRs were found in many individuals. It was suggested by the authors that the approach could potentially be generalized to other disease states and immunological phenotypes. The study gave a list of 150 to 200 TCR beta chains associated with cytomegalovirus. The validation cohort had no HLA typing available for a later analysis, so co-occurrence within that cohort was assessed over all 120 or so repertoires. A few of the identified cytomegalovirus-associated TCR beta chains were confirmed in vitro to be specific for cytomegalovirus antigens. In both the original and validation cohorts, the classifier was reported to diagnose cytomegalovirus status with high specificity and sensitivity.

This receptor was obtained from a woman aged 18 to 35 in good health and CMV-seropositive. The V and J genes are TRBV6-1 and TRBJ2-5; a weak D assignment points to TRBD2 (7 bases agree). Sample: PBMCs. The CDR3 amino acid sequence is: CASRGGLPFQETQYF. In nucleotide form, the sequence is TGTGCCAGCAGGGGGGGGCTGCCCTTTCAAGAGACCCAGTACTTC.